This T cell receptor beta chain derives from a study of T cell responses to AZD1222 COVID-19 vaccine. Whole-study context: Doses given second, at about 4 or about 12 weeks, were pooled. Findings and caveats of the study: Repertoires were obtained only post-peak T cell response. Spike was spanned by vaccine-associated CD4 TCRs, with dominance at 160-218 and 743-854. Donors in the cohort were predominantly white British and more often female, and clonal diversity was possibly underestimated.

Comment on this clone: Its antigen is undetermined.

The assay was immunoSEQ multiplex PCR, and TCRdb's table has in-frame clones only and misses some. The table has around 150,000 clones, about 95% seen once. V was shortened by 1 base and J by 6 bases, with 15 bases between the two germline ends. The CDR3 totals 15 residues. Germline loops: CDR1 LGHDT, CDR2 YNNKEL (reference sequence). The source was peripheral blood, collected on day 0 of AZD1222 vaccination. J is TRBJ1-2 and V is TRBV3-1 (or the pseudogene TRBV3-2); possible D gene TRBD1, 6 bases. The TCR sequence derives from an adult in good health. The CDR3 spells CASSQVGGGADGYTF. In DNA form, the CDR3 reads TGTGCCAGCAGCCAAGTAGGGGGGGGCGCAGATGGCTACACCTTC.